This T cell receptor (beta chain) was sequenced for a study of blood T cell repertoires in COVID-19. Study summary: The United States, Italy and Spain supplied acute and convalescent COVID-19 samples. Sources were T cells, B-cell-depleted T cells, or PBMCs; the material itself was cDNA or gDNA.

The ends lost 5 bases at V and 4 bases at J; junction bases unmatched: 4. CDR1 SGHTA and CDR2 FQGNSA come from the germline V gene. The CDR3 loop spans 13 amino acids. Per the study methods: Estimation of nucleated cell counts was performed using reference gene primer amplification. The repertoire was sequenced with immunoSEQ multiplex PCR; TCRdb's copy has only in-frame clones and lacks some. The V and J calls and the clone size are those of that table, but D and trimming were determined from the DNA. The sample includes fewer than 350,000 clones, around 90% of them seen just once. The source is a man between 18 and 35 years old with active or convalescent COVID-19. The gene calls are TRBV7-2 and TRBJ1-2, with 7 bases matching TRBD1. The sample comprised peripheral blood. CDR3 bases: TGTGCCAGCAGCGAGGACAGGATCTATGGCTACACCTTC. Residues: CASSEDRIYGYTF.